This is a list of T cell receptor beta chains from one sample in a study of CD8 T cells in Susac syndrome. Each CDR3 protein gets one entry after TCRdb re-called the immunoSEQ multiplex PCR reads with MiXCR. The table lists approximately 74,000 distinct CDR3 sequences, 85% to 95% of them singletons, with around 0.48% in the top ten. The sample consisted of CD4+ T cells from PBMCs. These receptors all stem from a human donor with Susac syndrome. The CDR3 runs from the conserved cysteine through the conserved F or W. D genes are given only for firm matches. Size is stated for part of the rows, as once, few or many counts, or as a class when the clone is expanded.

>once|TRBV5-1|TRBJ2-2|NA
CASSVQGLRNTGELFF
TGCGCCAGCTCTGTTCAGGGGTTAAGGAACACCGGGGAGCTGTTTTTT
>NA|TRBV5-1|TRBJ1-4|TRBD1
CASSLRGQGTNEKLFF
TGCGCCAGCAGCTTACGGGGACAGGGAACTAATGAAAAACTGTTTTTT
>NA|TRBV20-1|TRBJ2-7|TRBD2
CSAERGGIYEQYF
TGCAGTGCCGAGCGGGGGGGAATCTACGAGCAGTACTTC
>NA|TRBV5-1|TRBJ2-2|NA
CASSWTVTGELFF
TGCGCCAGCAGCTGGACAGTCACCGGGGAGCTGTTTTTT
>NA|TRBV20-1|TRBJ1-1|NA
CSASLVDTEAFF
TGCAGTGCTAGTTTGGTAGACACTGAAGCTTTCTTT
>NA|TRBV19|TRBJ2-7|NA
CASSMTALLGYEQYF
TGTGCCAGTAGTATGACAGCCCTGTTGGGGTACGAGCAGTACTTC
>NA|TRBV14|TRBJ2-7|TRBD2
CASSQIIAGGYEQYF
TGTGCCAGCAGCCAAATAATAGCGGGAGGTTACGAGCAGTACTTC
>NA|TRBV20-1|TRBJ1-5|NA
CSATTGGSQPQHF
TGCAGTGCCACGACAGGCGGTAGCCAGCCCCAGCATTTT
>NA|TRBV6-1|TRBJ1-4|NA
CASKRGPVIATNEKLFF
TGTGCCAGCAAGCGTGGGCCGGTGATTGCAACTAATGAAAAACTGTTTTTT
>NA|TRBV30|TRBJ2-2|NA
CAWSRDLGTGELFF
TGTGCCTGGAGTCGGGACTTGGGCACCGGGGAGCTGTTTTTT
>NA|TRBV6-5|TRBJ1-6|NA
CASRNSGQGYSPLHF
TGTGCCAGCAGAAATTCGGGACAAGGGTATTCACCCCTCCACTTT
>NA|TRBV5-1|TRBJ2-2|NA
CASSLDPGANTGELFF
TGCGCCAGCAGCTTGGATCCGGGGGCGAACACCGGGGAGCTGTTTTTT
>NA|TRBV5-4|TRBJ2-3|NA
CASSLGGVWTDTQYF
TGTGCCAGCAGCTTGGGAGGGGTGTGGACAGATACGCAGTATTTT
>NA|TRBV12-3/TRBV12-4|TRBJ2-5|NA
CASSTDQSRTQYF
TGTGCCAGCAGCACGGACCAGTCCAGGACCCAGTACTTC
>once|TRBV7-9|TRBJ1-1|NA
CASIPLVGGRGNEAFF
TGTGCCAGCATCCCACTTGTGGGGGGCAGGGGAAATGAAGCTTTCTTT
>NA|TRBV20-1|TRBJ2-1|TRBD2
CSSPGTSDNEQFF
TGCAGTTCGCCCGGGACTAGCGACAATGAGCAGTTCTTC
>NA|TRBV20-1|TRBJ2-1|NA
CVTSLGNNEQFF
TGCGTCACTAGTTTGGGAAACAATGAGCAGTTCTTC
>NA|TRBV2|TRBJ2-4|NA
CASSEALARLAKNIQYF
TGTGCCAGCAGTGAAGCGCTTGCCAGGCTAGCCAAAAACATTCAGTACTTC
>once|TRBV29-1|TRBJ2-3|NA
CSAGTPTDTQYF
TGCAGCGCCGGGACGCCCACAGATACGCAGTATTTT
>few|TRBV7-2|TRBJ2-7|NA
CASSIGKGSYEQYF
TGTGCCAGCAGTATCGGAAAGGGGTCCTACGAGCAGTACTTC
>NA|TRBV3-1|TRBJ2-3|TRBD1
CASSRQGEDTQYF
TGTGCCAGCAGCCGACAGGGGGAAGATACGCAGTATTTT
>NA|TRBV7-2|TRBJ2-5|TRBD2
CASSLSRAGGLQETQYF
TGTGCCAGCAGCTTAAGTCGGGCGGGGGGCCTCCAAGAGACCCAGTACTTC
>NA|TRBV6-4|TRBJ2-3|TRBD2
CASRRDYTDTQYF
TGTGCCAGCAGGAGGGACTACACAGATACGCAGTATTTT
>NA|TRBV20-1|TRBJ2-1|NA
CSAPQYNEQFF
TGCAGTGCTCCACAATACAATGAGCAGTTCTTC
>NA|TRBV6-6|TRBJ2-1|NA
CASGDGVLNEQFF
TGTGCCTCAGGGGACGGGGTTTTAAATGAGCAGTTCTTC
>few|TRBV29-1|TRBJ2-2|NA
CSAATDLNTGELFF
TGCAGCGCTGCGACAGACCTGAACACCGGGGAGCTGTTTTTT
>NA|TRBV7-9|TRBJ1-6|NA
CASSLGDSPLHF
TGTGCCAGCAGCTTAGGGGATTCACCCCTCCACTTT
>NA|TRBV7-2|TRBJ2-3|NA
CASSRASGDRVQYF
TGTGCCAGCAGCCGAGCTTCGGGGGACCGGGTGCAGTATTTT
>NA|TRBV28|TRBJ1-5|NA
CASSPTSRGQPQHF
TGTGCCAGCAGTCCGACGAGTCGAGGCCAGCCCCAGCATTTT
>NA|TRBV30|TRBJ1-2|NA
CAWSGSNYGYTF
TGTGCCTGGAGTGGATCGAACTATGGCTACACCTTC
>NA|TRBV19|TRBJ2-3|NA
CASTSNGGGAVTDTQYF
TGTGCCAGTACTTCGAACGGGGGCGGAGCCGTCACAGATACGCAGTATTTT
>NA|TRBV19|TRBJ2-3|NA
CASSQGAAWQTDTQYF
TGTGCCAGTAGCCAGGGAGCCGCGTGGCAAACAGATACGCAGTATTTT
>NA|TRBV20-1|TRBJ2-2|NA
CSARDMSSRGELFF
TGCAGTGCTAGAGATATGTCCAGTCGAGGGGAGCTGTTTTTT
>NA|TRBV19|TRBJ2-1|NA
CASQSLGAGHNEQFF
TGTGCCAGCCAATCCTTGGGCGCAGGACACAATGAGCAGTTCTTC
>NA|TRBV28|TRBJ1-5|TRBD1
CASRRTGYSNQPQHF
TGTGCCAGCAGACGGACAGGGTACAGCAATCAGCCCCAGCATTTT
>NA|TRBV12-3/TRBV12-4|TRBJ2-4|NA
CASAPGQPLLAKNIQYF
TGTGCCAGCGCGCCGGGCCAGCCATTATTAGCCAAAAACATTCAGTACTTC
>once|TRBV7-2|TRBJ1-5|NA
CASGSEGGLNQPQHF
TGTGCCAGCGGATCGGAGGGGGGTTTAAATCAGCCCCAGCATTTT
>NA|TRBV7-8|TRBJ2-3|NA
CASTSDTSTDTQYF
TGTGCCAGCACCTCCGACACTAGCACAGATACGCAGTATTTT
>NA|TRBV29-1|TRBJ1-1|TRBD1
CSVAHRGRGTEAFF
TGCAGCGTGGCGCACAGGGGGCGAGGCACTGAAGCTTTCTTT
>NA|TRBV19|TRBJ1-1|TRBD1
CASRPPGQGTEAFF
TGTGCCAGTCGTCCGCCGGGACAGGGCACTGAAGCTTTCTTT
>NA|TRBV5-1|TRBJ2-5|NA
CASGQSLQETQYF
TGCGCCAGCGGACAGTCACTCCAAGAGACCCAGTACTTC
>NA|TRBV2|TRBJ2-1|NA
CASRRQTNEQFF
TGTGCCAGCCGCCGACAGACCAATGAGCAGTTCTTC
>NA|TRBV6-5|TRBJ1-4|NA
CASSYSKWRGANEKLFF
TGTGCCAGCAGTTACTCGAAGTGGCGGGGGGCCAATGAAAAACTGTTTTTT
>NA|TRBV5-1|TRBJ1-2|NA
CASSLEATNYGYTF
TGCGCCAGCAGCTTGGAGGCTACTAACTATGGCTACACCTTC
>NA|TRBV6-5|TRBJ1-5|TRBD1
CASSATGGNQPQHF
TGTGCCAGCAGTGCAACAGGGGGAAATCAGCCCCAGCATTTT
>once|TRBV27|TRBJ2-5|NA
CASSQGRRETQYF
TGTGCCAGCAGTCAGGGGCGTAGGGAGACCCAGTACTTC
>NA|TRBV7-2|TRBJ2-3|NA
CASGRSSVNTQYF
TGTGCCAGCGGGAGATCTAGCGTAAATACGCAGTATTTT
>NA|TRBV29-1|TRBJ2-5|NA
CSAATGWYQETQYF
TGCAGCGCCGCAACGGGTTGGTACCAAGAGACCCAGTACTTC
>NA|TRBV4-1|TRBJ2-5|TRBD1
CASSQDSRPGQQETQYF
TGCGCCAGCAGCCAAGATAGCCGGCCGGGACAGCAAGAGACCCAGTACTTC
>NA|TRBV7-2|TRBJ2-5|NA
CASSLTSSSGTQYF
TGTGCCAGCAGCCTAACGTCCTCCTCCGGGACCCAGTACTTC
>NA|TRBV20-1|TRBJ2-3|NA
CSAYLSGDTQYF
TGCAGTGCCTACCTCTCTGGGGATACGCAGTATTTT
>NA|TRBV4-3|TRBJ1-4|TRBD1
CASSQVGTGNEKLFF
TGCGCCAGCAGCCAAGTTGGGACAGGGAATGAAAAACTGTTTTTT
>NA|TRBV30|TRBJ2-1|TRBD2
CAWLSGRALDEQFF
TGTGCCTGGCTTAGCGGGAGGGCCTTGGATGAGCAGTTCTTC
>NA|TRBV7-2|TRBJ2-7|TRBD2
CASSPGGLAGDRREQYF
TGTGCCAGCAGCCCAGGGGGGCTAGCGGGAGACCGACGGGAGCAGTACTTC
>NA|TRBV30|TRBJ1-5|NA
CAWSLDSSNQPQHF
TGTGCCTGGAGTCTAGACAGTAGCAATCAGCCCCAGCATTTT
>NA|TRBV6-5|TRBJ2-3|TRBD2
CASSYYAVRGELDTQYF
TGTGCCAGCAGTTACTACGCGGTGCGGGGGGAATTAGATACGCAGTATTTT
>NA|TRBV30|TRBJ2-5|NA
CAWSVPQVTQYF
TGTGCCTGGAGTGTACCCCAGGTGACCCAGTACTTC